This TCR beta chain emerged from a study of control samples from healthy donors and cancer patients. Using immunoSEQ multiplex PCR, the repertoire was profiled, and TCRdb retains in-frame clones only, with some absent. The profile shows around 200,000 clones, approximately 95% of them singletons. Per germline, CDR1 LNHDA and CDR2 SQIVND (reference sequence). Trimming cost V 2 bases and J 7 bases, with 12 bases left between them. The CDR3 loop spans 14 amino acids. This clonotype was obtained from a man aged 18 to 35 in good health. Material: blood. The chain combines TRBV19 with TRBJ1-5; D gene unclear. CDR3 nucleotide sequence: TGTGCCAGTAGTATACAAGGTAGCAGCCAGCCCCAGCATTTT. Its translation: CASSIQGSSQPQHF.